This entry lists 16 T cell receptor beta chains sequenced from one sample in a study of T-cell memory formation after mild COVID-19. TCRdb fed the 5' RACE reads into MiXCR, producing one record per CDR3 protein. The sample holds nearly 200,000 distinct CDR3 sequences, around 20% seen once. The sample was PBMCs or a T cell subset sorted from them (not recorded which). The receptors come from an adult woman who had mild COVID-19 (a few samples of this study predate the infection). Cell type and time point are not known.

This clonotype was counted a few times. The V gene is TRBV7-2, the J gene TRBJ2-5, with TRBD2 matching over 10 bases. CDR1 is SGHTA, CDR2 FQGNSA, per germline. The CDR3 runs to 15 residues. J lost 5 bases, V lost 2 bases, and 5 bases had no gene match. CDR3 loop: CASSLTAGGYETQYF. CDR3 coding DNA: TGTGCCAGCAGCTTAACAGCGGGAGGGTATGAGACCCAGTACTTC. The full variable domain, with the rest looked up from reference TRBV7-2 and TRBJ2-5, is GAGVSQSPSNKVTEKGKDVELRCDPISGHTALYWYRQSLGQGLEFLIYFQGNSAPDKSGLPSDRFSAERTGGSVSTLTIQRTQQEDSAVYLCASSLTAGGYETQYFGPGTRLLVL.

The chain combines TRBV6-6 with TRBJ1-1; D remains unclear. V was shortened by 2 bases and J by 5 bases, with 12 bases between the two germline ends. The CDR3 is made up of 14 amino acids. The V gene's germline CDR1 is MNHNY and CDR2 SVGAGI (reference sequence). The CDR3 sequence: CASSYLWTGTEAFF. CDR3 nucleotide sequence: TGTGCCAGCAGTTACCTATGGACTGGGACTGAAGCTTTCTTT.

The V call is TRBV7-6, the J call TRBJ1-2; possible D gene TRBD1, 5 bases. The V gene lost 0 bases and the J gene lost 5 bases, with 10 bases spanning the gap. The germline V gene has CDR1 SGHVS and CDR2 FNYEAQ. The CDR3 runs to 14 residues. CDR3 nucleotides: TGTGCCAGCAGCTTAGCAGACAGTGCTTATGGCTACACCTTC. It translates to CASSLADSAYGYTF.

The CDR3: CASSSDFRSTEAFF. CDR3 DNA sequence: TGTGCCAGCAGCTCAGATTTCAGGAGCACTGAAGCTTTCTTT. The chain recombines TRBV7-2 with TRBJ1-1, with D hard to call. V was clipped by 4 bases and J by 4 bases, with 13 bases between them. Germline-derived CDR1 and CDR2 are SGHTA and FQGNSA. CDR3 size: 14 residues.

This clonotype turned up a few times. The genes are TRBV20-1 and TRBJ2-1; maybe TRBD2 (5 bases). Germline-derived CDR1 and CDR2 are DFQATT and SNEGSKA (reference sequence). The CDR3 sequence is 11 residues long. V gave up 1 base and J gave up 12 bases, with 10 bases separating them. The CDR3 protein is CSARAGLRQFF. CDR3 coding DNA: TGCAGTGCTAGAGCGGGGTTACGGCAGTTCTTC.

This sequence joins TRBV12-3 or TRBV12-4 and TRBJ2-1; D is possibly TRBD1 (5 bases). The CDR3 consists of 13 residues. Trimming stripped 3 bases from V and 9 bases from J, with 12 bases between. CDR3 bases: TGTGCCAGCAGTTTCGGGCAGGGCGGTGAGCAGTTCTTC. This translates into CASSFGQGGEQFF.

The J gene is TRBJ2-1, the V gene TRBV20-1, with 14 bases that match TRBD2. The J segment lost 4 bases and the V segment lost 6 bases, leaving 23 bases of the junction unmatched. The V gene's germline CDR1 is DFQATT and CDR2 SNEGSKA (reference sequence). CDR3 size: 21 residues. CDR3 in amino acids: CSAREGPGTSGRWGMYNEQFF. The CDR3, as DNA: TGCAGTGCCCGTGAGGGGCCCGGGACTAGCGGGAGATGGGGTATGTACAATGAGCAGTTCTTC.

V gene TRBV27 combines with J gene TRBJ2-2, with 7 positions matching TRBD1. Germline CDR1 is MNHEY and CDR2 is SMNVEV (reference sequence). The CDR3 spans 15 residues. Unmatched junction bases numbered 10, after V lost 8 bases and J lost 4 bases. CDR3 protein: CASSRRDSLTGELFF. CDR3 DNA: TGTGCCAGCTCTCGCCGGGACAGCCTCACCGGGGAGCTGTTTTTT.

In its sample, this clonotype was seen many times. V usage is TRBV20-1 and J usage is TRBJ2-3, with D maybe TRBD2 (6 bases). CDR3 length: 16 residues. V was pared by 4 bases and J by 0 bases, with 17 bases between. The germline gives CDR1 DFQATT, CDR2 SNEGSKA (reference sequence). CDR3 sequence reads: CSATSRRGGSTDTQYF. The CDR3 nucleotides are TGCAGTGCTACCTCCCGGCGGGGAGGAAGCACAGATACGCAGTATTTT.

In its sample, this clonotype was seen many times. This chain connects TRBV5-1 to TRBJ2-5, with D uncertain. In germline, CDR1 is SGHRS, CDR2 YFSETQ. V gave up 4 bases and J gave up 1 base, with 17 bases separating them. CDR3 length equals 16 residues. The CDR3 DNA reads TGCGCCAGCAGCCCCACCGGATCTTTGGGCCAAGAGACCCAGTACTTC. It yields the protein CASSPTGSLGQETQYF.

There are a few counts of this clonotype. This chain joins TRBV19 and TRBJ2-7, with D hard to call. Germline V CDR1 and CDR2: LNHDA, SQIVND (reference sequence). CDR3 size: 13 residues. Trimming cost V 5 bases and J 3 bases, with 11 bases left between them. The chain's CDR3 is CASSLKDGYEQYF. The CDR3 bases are TGTGCCAGTAGTCTAAAAGACGGCTACGAGCAGTACTTC.

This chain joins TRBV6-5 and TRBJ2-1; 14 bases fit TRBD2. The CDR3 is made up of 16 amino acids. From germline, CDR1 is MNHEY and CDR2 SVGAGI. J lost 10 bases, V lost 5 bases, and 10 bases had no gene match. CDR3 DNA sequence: TGTGCCAGCAGTAGACTAGCGGGAGGGCCGGTAAGAGAGCAGTTCTTC. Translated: CASSRLAGGPVREQFF.

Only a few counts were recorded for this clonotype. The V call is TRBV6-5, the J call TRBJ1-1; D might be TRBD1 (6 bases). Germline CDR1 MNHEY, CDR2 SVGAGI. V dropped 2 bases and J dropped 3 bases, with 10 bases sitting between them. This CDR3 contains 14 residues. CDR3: CASSYGGGDTEAFF. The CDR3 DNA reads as TGTGCCAGCAGTTACGGTGGGGGCGACACTGAAGCTTTCTTT.

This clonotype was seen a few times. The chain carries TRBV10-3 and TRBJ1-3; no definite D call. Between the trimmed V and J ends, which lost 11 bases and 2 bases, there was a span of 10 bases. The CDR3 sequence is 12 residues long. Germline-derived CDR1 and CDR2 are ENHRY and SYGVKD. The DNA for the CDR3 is TGTGCCGGTGGGAATGCTGGAAACACCATATATTTT. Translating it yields CAGGNAGNTIYF.

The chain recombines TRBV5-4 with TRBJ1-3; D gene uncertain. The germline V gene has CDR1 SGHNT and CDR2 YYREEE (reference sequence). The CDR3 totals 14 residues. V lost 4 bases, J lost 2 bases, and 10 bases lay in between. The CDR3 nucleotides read TGTGCCAGCAGCCCCGACTGGACTGGAAACACCATATATTTT. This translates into CASSPDWTGNTIYF.

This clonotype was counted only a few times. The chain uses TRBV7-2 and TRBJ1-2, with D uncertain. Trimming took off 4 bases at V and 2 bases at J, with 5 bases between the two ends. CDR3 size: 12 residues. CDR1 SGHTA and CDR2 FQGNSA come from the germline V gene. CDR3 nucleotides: TGTGCCAGCAGCTCGCACAACTATGGCTACACCTTC. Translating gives CASSSHNYGYTF.